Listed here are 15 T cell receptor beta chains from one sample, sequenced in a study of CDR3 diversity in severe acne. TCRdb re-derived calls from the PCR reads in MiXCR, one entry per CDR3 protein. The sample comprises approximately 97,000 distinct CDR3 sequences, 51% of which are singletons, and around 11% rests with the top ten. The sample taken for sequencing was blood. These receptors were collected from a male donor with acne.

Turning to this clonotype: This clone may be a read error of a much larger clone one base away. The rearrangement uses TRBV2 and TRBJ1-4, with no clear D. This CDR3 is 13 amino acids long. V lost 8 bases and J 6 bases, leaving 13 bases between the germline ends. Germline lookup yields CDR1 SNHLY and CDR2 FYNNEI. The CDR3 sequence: CASAKGSHEKLFF. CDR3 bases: TGTGCCAGCGCCAAGGGAAGTCATGAAAAACTGTTTTTT.

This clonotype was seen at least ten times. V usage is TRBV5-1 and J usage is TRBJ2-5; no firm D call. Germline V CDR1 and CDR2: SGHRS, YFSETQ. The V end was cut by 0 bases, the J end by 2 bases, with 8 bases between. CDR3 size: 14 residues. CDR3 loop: CASSLAVRQETQYF. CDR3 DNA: TGCGCCAGCAGCTTGGCGGTCAGACAAGAGACCCAGTACTTC.

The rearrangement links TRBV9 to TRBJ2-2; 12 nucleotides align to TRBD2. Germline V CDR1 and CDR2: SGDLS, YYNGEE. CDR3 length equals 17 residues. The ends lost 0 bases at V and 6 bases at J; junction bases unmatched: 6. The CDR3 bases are TGTGCCAGCAGCGTAGATCTGACTAGCGGGAGTTCCGGGGAGCTGTTTTTT. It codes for CASSVDLTSGSSGELFF.

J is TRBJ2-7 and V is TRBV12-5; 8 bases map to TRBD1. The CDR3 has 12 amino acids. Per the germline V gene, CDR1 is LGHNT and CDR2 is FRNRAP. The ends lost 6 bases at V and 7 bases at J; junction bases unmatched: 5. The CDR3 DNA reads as TGTGCTAGTGGCGATACAGGGGGTGAGCAGTACTTC. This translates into CASGDTGGEQYF.

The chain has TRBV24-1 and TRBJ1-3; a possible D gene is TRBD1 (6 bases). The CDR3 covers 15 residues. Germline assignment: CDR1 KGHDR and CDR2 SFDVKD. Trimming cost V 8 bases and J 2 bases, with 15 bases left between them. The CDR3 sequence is CATIQGLTPGNTIYF. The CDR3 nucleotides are TGTGCCACCATCCAGGGGCTGACCCCTGGAAACACCATATATTTT.

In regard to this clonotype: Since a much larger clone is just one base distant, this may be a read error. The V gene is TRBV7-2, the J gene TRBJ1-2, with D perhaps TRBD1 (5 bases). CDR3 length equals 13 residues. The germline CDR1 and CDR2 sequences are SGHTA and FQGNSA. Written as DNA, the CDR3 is TGTGCCAACAGCCCCGGGGGGGTCTATGGCTACACCTTC. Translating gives CANSPGGVYGYTF. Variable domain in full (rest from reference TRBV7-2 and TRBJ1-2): GAGVSQSPSNKVTEKGKDVELRCDPISGHTALYWYRQSLGQGLEFLIYFQGNSAPDKSGLPSDRFSAERTGGSVSTLTIQRTQQEDSAVYLCANSPGGVYGYTFGSGTRLTVV.

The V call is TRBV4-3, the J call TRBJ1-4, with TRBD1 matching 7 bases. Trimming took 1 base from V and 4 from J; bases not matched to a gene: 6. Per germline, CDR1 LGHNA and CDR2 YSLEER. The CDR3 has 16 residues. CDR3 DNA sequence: TGCGCCAGCAGCCAAGGGACGGGACAGAGTAATGAAAAACTGTTTTTT. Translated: CASSQGTGQSNEKLFF.

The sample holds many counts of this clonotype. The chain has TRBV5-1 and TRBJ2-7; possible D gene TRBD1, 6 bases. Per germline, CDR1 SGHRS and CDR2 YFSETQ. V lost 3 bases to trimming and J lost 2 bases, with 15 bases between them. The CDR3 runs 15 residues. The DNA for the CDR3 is TGCGCCAGCAGCTCATACAGGGCAATCGCCTACGAGCAGTACTTC. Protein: CASSSYRAIAYEQYF.

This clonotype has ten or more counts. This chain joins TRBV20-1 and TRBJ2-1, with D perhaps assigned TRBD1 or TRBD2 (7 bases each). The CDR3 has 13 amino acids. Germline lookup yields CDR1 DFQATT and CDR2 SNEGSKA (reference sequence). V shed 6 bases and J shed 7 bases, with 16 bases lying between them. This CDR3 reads CSAHQGGSNEQFF. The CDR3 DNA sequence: TGCAGTGCCCATCAGGGGGGGTCAAATGAGCAGTTCTTC.

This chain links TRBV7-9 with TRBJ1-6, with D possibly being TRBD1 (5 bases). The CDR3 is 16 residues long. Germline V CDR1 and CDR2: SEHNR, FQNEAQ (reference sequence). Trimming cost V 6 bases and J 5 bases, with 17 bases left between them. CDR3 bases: TGTGCCAGCAGGGGAGACAGAGGATTGAATAATTCACCCCTCCACTTT. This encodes CASRGDRGLNNSPLHF.

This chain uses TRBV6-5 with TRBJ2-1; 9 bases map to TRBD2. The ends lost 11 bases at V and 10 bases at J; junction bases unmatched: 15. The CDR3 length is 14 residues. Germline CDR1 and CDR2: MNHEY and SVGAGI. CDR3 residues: CAARAGGPIREQFF. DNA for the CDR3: TGTGCCGCCAGGGCGGGAGGGCCAATTCGGGAGCAGTTCTTC.

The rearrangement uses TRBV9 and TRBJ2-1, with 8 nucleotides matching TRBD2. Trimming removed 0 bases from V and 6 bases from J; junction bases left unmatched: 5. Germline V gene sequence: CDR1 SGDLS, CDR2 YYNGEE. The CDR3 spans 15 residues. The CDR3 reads CASSVEAGERNEQFF. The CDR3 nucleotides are TGTGCCAGCAGCGTAGAAGCGGGAGAACGCAATGAGCAGTTCTTC.

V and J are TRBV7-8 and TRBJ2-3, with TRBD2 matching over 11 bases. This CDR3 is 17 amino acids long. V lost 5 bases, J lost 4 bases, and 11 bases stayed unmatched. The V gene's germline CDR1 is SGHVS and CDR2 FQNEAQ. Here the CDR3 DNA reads TGTGCCAGCAGCAAAACTAGCGGGAGCGGTGGGTCAGATACGCAGTATTTT. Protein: CASSKTSGSGGSDTQYF.

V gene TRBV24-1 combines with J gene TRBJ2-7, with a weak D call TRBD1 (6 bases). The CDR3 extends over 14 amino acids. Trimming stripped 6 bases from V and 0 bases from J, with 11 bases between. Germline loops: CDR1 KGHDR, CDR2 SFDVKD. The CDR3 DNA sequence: TGTGCCACCAGTCAGGGGACGGACTCCTACGAGCAGTACTTC. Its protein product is CATSQGTDSYEQYF.

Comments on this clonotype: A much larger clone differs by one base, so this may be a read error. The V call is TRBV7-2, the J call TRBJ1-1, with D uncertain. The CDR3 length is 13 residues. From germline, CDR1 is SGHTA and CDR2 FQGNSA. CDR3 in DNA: TGTGTCAGCAGCTGGTGGGTGAACACTGAAGCTTTCTTT. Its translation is CVSSWWVNTEAFF.